The rows below give T cell receptor beta chains drawn from one sample of a study of cytomegalovirus exposure and HLA in healthy donors. TCRdb's table, derived via immunoSEQ multiplex PCR, lists solely in-frame clones and lacks some. Of fewer than 200,000 clones in the sample, approximately 80% were seen once. The material sequenced was PBMCs. Receptors were obtained from a young man in good health and CMV-seropositive. Each CDR3 is given with its conserved first and last residue. D genes are given only for firm matches. Not every row has a clone size; where given, it reads once, few, many or a size class.

clone_size	v_call	j_call	d_call	cdr3_aa	cdr3_nt
once	TRBV4-1	TRBJ1-2	TRBD1	CASSQAGQGIFGYTF	TGCGCCAGCAGCCAAGCCGGACAGGGGATCTTCGGCTACACCTTC
-	TRBV15	TRBJ1-1	TRBD1	CATSSSGGLNTEAFF	TGTGCCACCAGCAGTTCAGGGGGGCTCAACACTGAAGCTTTCTTT
-	TRBV7-9	TRBJ1-1	-	CASSPQGPGGTEAFF	TGTGCCAGCAGCCCCCAAGGACCGGGAGGGACTGAAGCTTTCTTT
-	TRBV10-3	TRBJ1-5	-	CAIGPGGGGDSNQPQHF	TGTGCCATCGGCCCCGGGGGAGGGGGAGATAGCAATCAGCCCCAGCATTTT
-	TRBV6-4	TRBJ2-3	-	CASSDGAALDTQYF	TGTGCCAGCAGTGACGGTGCGGCCCTAGATACGCAGTATTTT
-	TRBV4-2	TRBJ2-7	TRBD1	CASRHTGGDEQYF	TGTGCCAGCAGACATACAGGGGGAGACGAGCAGTACTTC
-	TRBV29-1	TRBJ1-1	-	CSVEDRTYNTEAFF	TGCAGCGTTGAGGACAGAACTTATAACACTGAAGCTTTCTTT
once	TRBV2	TRBJ1-1	-	CASSVRGGETTEAFF	TGTGCCAGCAGTGTTCGAGGGGGAGAGACCACTGAAGCTTTCTTT
-	TRBV7-8	TRBJ2-7	-	CASSSTFVHEQYF	TGTGCCAGCAGCTCGACTTTCGTCCACGAGCAGTACTTC
-	TRBV5-1	TRBJ2-2	-	CASSLQIANTGELFF	TGCGCCAGCAGCCTTCAGATCGCGAACACCGGGGAGCTGTTTTTT
-	TRBV29-1	TRBJ2-1	TRBD1	CSAGQGPYNEQFF	TGCAGCGCCGGACAGGGACCCTACAATGAGCAGTTCTTC
-	TRBV7-2	TRBJ2-5	TRBD2	CASSSRLRSGRAGETQYF	TGTGCCAGCAGTTCACGGCTCCGTAGCGGGAGGGCCGGGGAGACCCAGTACTTC
-	TRBV2	TRBJ2-2	-	CASSSEGSTGELFF	TGTGCCAGCAGTTCGGAGGGGTCCACCGGGGAGCTGTTTTTT